Below, one T cell receptor (beta chain) is given with its context. Germline loops: CDR1 SGHRS, CDR2 YFSETQ. CDR3 length: 14 amino acids. V dropped 4 bases and J dropped 3 bases, with 11 bases sitting between them. Under the authors' procedure: For nucleated cells, counts were estimated from reference gene primer amplification. Assay used: immunoSEQ multiplex PCR; TCRdb lists only in-frame clones, some missing. V, J and clone size are taken as reported in that table, and D and trimming were inferred from the DNA itself. Among 100,000 to 120,000 clones listed, roughly nine tenths were seen once. This specimen comes from a study of blood T cell repertoires in COVID-19. Study details: The United States, Italy and Spain supplied acute and convalescent COVID-19 samples. PBMCs, B-cell-depleted T cells, or T cells provided the cDNA or gDNA that made up the material.

This receptor was obtained from a human donor in a cohort sampled during active COVID-19. The sample comprised peripheral blood. The chain is built from TRBV5-1 and TRBJ1-5; the D gene is possibly TRBD1 (5 bases). CDR3 in amino acids: CASSQGDYNQPQHF. Written as DNA, the CDR3 is TGCGCCAGCAGCCAAGGGGACTACAATCAGCCCCAGCATTTT.